These 5 T cell receptor beta chains originate from one sample sequenced in a study of blood T cell repertoires in COVID-19. TCRdb's table, derived via immunoSEQ multiplex PCR, lists solely in-frame clones and lacks some. The sample carries about 270,000 clones, approximately 90% recorded once. The sequencing sample was made of PBMCs or T cells enriched from blood (not recorded which). The receptors come from a man aged 40-50 years who had been exposed to COVID-19.

This sequence joins TRBV5-1 and TRBJ2-1; possibly TRBD2 for D (5 bases). The CDR3 length is 16 residues. The ends were cut back, 3 bases at V and 0 bases at J, with 13 bases in the middle. The V gene's germline CDR1 is SGHRS and CDR2 YFSETQ. CDR3 nucleotide sequence: TGCGCCAGCAGCTCTCAAGTAGGGAGCTCCTACAATGAGCAGTTCTTC. Its translation is CASSSQVGSSYNEQFF.

V usage is TRBV11-2 and J usage is TRBJ2-5; D call uncertain. The germline CDR1 and CDR2 sequences are SGHAT and FQNNGV. This CDR3 region has 13 residues. V was pared by 0 bases and J by 5 bases, with 7 bases between. The DNA for the CDR3 is TGTGCCAGCAGCTTAGAATTCGGGGAGACCCAGTACTTC. Its translation is CASSLEFGETQYF.

The chain uses TRBV11-2 and TRBJ1-3, with unresolved D. Germline CDR1 SGHAT, CDR2 FQNNGV. The V end lost 4 bases, the J end lost 0 bases, and 7 bases lay between the germline ends. CDR3 length: 14 amino acids. As DNA, the CDR3 is TGTGCCAGCAGCTATGGAGACTCTGGAAACACCATATATTTT. Protein product: CASSYGDSGNTIYF.

The chain carries TRBV27 and TRBJ2-7; 7 bases line up with TRBD1. Looked up from germline, CDR1 is MNHEY and CDR2 is SMNVEV (reference sequence). V lost 1 base, J lost 6 bases, and 12 bases stayed unmatched. This CDR3 is 16 amino acids long. CDR3 DNA sequence: TGTGCCAGCAGTTTATTGGCGACAGGGATGCTTCGCGAGCAGTACTTC. Translation gives CASSLLATGMLREQYF.

V usage is TRBV11-2 and J usage is TRBJ1-2; D perhaps matches TRBD1 (5 bases). V was cut by 1 base and J by 3 bases, with 12 bases left in between. Germline values: CDR1 SGHAT, CDR2 FQNNGV. The CDR3 totals 15 residues. This CDR3 is CASSLVTGAYYGYTF. For the CDR3, the DNA is TGTGCCAGCAGCTTAGTCACAGGAGCCTACTATGGCTACACCTTC.